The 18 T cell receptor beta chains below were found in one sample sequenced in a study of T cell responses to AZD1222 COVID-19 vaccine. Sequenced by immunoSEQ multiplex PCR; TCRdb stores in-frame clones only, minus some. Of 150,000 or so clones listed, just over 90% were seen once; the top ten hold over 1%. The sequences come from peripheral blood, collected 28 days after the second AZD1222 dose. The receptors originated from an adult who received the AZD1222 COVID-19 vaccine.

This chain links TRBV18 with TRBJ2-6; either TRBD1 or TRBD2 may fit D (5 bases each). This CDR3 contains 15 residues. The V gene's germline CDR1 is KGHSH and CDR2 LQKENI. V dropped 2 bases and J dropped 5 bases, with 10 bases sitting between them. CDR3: CASSPRDPRANVLTF. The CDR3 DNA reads TGTGCCAGCTCACCAAGGGACCCGCGGGCCAACGTCCTGACTTTC. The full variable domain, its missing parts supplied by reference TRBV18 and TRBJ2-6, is NAGVMQNPRHLVRRRGQEARLRCSPMKGHSHVYWYRQLPEEGLKFMVYLQKENIIDESGMPKERFSAEFPKEGPSILRIQQVVRGDSAAYFCASSPRDPRANVLTFGAGSRLTVL.

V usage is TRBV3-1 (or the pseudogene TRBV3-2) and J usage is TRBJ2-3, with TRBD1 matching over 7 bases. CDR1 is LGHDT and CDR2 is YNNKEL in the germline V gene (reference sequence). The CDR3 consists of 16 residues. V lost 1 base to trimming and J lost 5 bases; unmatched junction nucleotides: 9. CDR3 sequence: CASSQAPVRGKDTQYF. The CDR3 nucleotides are TGTGCCAGCAGCCAAGCTCCCGTCAGGGGGAAAGATACGCAGTATTTT.

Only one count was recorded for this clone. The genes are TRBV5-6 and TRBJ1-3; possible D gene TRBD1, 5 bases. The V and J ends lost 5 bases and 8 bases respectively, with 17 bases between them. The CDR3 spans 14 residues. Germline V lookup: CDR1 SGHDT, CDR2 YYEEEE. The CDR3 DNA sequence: TGTGCCAGCAGTGTCCGGGGGTCGGATTACACCATATATTTT. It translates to CASSVRGSDYTIYF.

The CDR3 here is CASSFSSGTGGETQYF. CDR3 nucleotide sequence: TGTGCCAGCAGCTTCTCTAGCGGGACGGGGGGAGAGACCCAGTACTTC. This chain connects TRBV7-2 to TRBJ2-5, with 9 bases identical to TRBD2. In germline, CDR1 is SGHTA, CDR2 FQGNSA. The CDR3 contains 16 residues. The V gene end was trimmed by 3 bases and the J gene end by 4 bases; junction bases not matched to a gene: 9.

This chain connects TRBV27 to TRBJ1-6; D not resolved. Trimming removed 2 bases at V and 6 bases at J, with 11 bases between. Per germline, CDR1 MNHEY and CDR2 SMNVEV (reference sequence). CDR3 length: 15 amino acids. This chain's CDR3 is CASSLRVEGNSPLHF. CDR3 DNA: TGTGCCAGCAGTTTACGGGTTGAGGGTAATTCACCCCTCCACTTT.

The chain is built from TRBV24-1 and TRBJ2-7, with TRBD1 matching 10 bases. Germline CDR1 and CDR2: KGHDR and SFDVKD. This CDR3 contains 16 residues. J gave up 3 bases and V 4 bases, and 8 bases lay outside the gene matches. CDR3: CATSESGQGVNYEQYF. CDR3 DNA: TGTGCCACCAGTGAATCCGGACAGGGGGTTAACTACGAGCAGTACTTC.

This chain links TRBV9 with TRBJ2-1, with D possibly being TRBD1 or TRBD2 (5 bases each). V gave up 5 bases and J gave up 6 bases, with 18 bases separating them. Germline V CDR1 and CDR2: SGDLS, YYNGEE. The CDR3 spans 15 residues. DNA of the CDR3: TGTGCCAGCAGGACGGGACCGAACCCATTCAATGAGCAGTTCTTC. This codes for CASRTGPNPFNEQFF.

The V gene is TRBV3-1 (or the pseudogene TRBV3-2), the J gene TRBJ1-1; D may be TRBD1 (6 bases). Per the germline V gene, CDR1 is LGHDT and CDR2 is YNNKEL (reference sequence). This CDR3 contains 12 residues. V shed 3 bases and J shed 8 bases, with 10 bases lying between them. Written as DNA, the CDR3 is TGTGCCAGCAGCCAGACAGGCTTAGAAGCTTTCTTT. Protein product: CASSQTGLEAFF.

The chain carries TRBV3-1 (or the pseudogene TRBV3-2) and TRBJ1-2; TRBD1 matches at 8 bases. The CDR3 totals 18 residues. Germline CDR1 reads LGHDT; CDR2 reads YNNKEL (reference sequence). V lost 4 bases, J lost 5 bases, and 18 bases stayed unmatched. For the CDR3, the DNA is TGTGCCAGCAGCCCCGAGTGGACAGGGTCTGCCGGGGGGTATGGCTACACCTTC. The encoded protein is CASSPEWTGSAGGYGYTF.

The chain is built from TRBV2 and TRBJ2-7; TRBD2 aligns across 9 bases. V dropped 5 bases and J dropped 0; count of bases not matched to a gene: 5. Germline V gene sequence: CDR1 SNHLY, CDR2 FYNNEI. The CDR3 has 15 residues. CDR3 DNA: TGTGCCAGCAGTTCTTCAGCGGGAGGCTCCTACGAGCAGTACTTC. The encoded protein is CASSSSAGGSYEQYF.

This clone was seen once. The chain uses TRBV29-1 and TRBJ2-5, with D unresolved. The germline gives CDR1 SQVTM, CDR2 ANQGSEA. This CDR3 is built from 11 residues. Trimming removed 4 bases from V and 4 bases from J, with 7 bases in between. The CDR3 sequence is CSVVWRETQYF. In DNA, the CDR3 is TGCAGCGTTGTCTGGCGAGAGACCCAGTACTTC.

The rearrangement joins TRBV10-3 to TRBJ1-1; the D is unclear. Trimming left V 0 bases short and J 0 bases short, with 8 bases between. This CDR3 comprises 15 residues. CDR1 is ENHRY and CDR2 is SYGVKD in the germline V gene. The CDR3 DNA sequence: TGTGCCATCAGTGAGTCGATGGGGATGAACACTGAAGCTTTCTTT. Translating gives CAISESMGMNTEAFF.

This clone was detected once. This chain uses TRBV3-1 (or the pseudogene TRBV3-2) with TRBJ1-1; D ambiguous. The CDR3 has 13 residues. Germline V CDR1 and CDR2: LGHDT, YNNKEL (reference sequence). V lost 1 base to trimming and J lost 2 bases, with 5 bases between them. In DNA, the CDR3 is TGTGCCAGCAGCCAAGTTCTAAACACTGAAGCTTTCTTT. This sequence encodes CASSQVLNTEAFF.

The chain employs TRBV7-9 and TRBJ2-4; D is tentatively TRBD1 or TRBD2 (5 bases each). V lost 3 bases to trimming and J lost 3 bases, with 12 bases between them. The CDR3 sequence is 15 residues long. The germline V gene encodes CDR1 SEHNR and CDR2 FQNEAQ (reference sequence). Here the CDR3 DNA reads TGTGCCAGCAGCTTCACCCAGGGAGACAAAAACATTCAGTACTTC. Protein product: CASSFTQGDKNIQYF. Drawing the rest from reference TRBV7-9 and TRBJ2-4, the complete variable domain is DTGVSQNPRHKITKRGQNVTFRCDPISEHNRLYWYRQTLGQGPEFLTYFQNEAQLEKSRLLSDRFSAERPKGSFSTLEIQRTEQGDSAMYLCASSFTQGDKNIQYFGAGTRLSVL.

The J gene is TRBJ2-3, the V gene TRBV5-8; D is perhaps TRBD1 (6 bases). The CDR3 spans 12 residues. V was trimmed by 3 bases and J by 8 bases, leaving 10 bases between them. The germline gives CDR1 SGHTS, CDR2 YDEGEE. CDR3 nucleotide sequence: TGTGCCAGCAGCTACAGGGTGGGTACGCAGTATTTT. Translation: CASSYRVGTQYF.

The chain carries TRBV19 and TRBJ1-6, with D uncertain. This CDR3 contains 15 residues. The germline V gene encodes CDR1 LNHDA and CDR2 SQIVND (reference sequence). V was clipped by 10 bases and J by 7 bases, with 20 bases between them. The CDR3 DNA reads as TGTGCCAAGGGCAGATTTGAGATAGCCAATTCACCCCTCCACTTT. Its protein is CAKGRFEIANSPLHF.

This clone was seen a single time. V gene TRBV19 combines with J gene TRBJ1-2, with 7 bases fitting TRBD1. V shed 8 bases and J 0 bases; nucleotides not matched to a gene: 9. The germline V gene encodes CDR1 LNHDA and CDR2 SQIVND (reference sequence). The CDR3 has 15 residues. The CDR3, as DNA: TGTGCCAGTGGGACCCGGGGACAGCCTAACTATGGCTACACCTTC. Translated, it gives CASGTRGQPNYGYTF.

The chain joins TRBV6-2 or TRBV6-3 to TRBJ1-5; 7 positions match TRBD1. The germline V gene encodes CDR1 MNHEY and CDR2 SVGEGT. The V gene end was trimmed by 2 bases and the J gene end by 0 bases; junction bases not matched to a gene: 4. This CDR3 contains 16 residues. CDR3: CASSYLQGFSNQPQHF. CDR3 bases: TGTGCCAGCAGTTACCTACAGGGGTTTAGCAATCAGCCCCAGCATTTT.